This TCR beta chain comes out of a study of patients and donors after allogeneic stem cell transplantation. TCRdb re-called the RT-PCR reads with MiXCR, one entry per CDR3 protein. Of under 200,000 distinct CDR3 sequences in the sample, roughly 22% are singletons; the top ten hold 26%. CDR3 length equals 15 residues. V gave up 7 bases and J gave up 2 bases, with 17 bases separating them. Germline assignment: CDR1 PRHDT and CDR2 FYEKMQ (reference sequence). The gene calls are TRBV13 and TRBJ2-5, with D unresolved. Sequenced sample: blood, either unsorted or a sorted T cell fraction (not recorded which). This clonotype was sampled from a human donor who was either an allogeneic HSCT recipient or a stem cell or donor lymphocyte infusion donor (not recorded which). It is not recorded whose cells these are; they may come from a transplant donor. CDR3 residues: CASINRGRKQETQYF. The CDR3 nucleotides are TGTGCCAGCATCAACCGCGGACGGAAACAAGAGACCCAGTACTTC.